This entry lists 4 T cell receptor beta chains sequenced from one sample in a study of cytomegalovirus exposure and HLA in healthy donors. A multiplex PCR was run with 60 Vbeta primers and 13 Jbeta primers. Sequencing used immunoSEQ multiplex PCR; TCRdb keeps in-frame clones, though not all of them. The sample comprises about 270,000 clones, roughly 89% of which are singletons, and 4% rests with the top ten. Sequenced input: PBMCs. Every receptor here comes from a man aged 35 to 55 in good health and CMV-seropositive.

The rearrangement joins TRBV29-1 to TRBJ2-3; D might be TRBD2 (5 bases). The V and J ends lost 0 bases and 4 bases respectively, with 14 bases between them. Looked up from germline, CDR1 is SQVTM and CDR2 is ANQGSEA. The CDR3 is 15 residues long. In DNA, the CDR3 is TGCAGCGTTGAAGATTACGGGCAGGAGGCAGATACGCAGTATTTT. As protein: CSVEDYGQEADTQYF.

This clone was seen a few times. The V gene is TRBV18, the J gene TRBJ1-5; TRBD1 matches 7 bases. Germline loops: CDR1 KGHSH, CDR2 LQKENI. This CDR3 spans 16 amino acids. Trimming removed 1 base from V and 3 bases from J; junction bases left unmatched: 6. DNA for the CDR3: TGTGCCAGCTCACCACAGGGCAGGGGGGCCAATCAGCCCCAGCATTTT. Translating it yields CASSPQGRGANQPQHF.

V and J are TRBV6-4 and TRBJ2-2, with TRBD2 as a possible D gene (5 bases). This CDR3 comprises 16 residues. Germline CDR1 is MRHNA and CDR2 is SNTAGT. Trimming pared 0 bases from V and 7 bases from J, leaving 15 bases between. CDR3 DNA: TGTGCCAGCAGTGACTCTCGGACCGCGGGTCACGGGGAGCTGTTTTTT. Protein product: CASSDSRTAGHGELFF.

The gene calls are TRBV4-2 and TRBJ2-7; 9 bases agree with TRBD1. Germline CDR1 reads LGHNA; CDR2 reads YNFKEQ. J gave up 7 bases and V 0 bases, and 7 bases lay outside the gene matches. The CDR3 contains 15 residues. The DNA for the CDR3 is TGTGCCAGCAGCCAAGAATCGGGACAGGGCGGTGAGCAGTACTTC. Translation gives CASSQESGQGGEQYF.